These 14 T cell receptor beta chains share one sample of origin, sequenced in a study of blood T cells in healthy people across ages. Primed by a sample-barcoded 5' primer and a J-beta primer mix, a second PCR proceeded for roughly 6 to 12 cycles. TCRdb re-derived calls from the 5' RACE reads in MiXCR, one entry per CDR3 protein. The data contain almost 1 million distinct CDR3 sequences, approximately 50% of them singletons. The sequencing input was blood. These receptors all stem from a woman aged 55-69 years in good health.

This clonotype was detected many times. This sequence joins TRBV12-3 or TRBV12-4 and TRBJ2-5; 8 bases line up with TRBD2. V lost 3 bases and J lost 1; bases outside the gene matches: 7. The CDR3 has 16 amino acids. CDR3 loop: CASSFASGSTQETQYF. The CDR3 DNA reads as TGTGCCAGCAGTTTTGCTAGCGGGTCCACCCAAGAGACCCAGTACTTC.

The chain links TRBV7-9 to TRBJ1-4; no definite D call. Per germline, CDR1 SEHNR and CDR2 FQNEAQ (reference sequence). Between the trimmed V and J ends, which lost 2 bases and 8 bases, there was a span of 3 bases. The CDR3 runs 11 residues. The CDR3 region is CASSLKEKLFF. The CDR3 nucleotides read TGTGCCAGCAGCTTAAAAGAAAAACTGTTTTTT.

The genes are TRBV7-6 and TRBJ2-7; D may correspond to TRBD1 or TRBD2 (6 bases each). V was trimmed by 5 bases and J by 5 bases, leaving 22 bases between them. The CDR3 is made up of 16 amino acids. The V gene's germline CDR1 is SGHVS and CDR2 FNYEAQ. CDR3 residues: CASSLFDSVGGDEQYF. The DNA of the CDR3 is TGTGCCAGCAGCCTCTTTGACAGCGTCGGGGGCGACGAGCAGTACTTC. Full variable domain (missing parts from reference TRBV7-6 and TRBJ2-7): GAGVSQSPRYKVTKRGQDVALRCDPISGHVSLYWYRQALGQGPEFLTYFNYEAQQDKSGLPNDRFSAERPEGSISTLTIQRTEQRDSAMYRCASSLFDSVGGDEQYFGPGTRLTVT.

This chain connects TRBV6-2 or TRBV6-3 to TRBJ2-1; TRBD2 matches 13 bases. After removal of 6 bases from V and 8 bases from J, the junction contained 7 bases not matched to a gene. CDR3 length equals 15 residues. Germline CDR1 and CDR2: MNHEY and SVGEGT. The DNA of the CDR3 is TGTGCCAGCAGCTCCGGGACTAGCGGGACCGATGAGCAGTTCTTC. This gives the protein CASSSGTSGTDEQFF.

The gene calls are TRBV20-1 and TRBJ2-3, with D perhaps given as TRBD1 or TRBD2 (6 bases each). The CDR3 consists of 12 residues. V lost 0 bases and J lost 10, with 11 bases in between. CDR1 is DFQATT and CDR2 is SNEGSKA in the germline V gene (reference sequence). CDR3 sequence (DNA): TGCAGTGCTAGAGATAGGGGGGCAGCGCAGTATTTT. This encodes CSARDRGAAQYF.

The chain links TRBV30 to TRBJ1-2; D not certain. The germline CDR1 and CDR2 sequences are GTSNPN and SVGIG (reference sequence). Trimming removed 0 bases from V and 7 bases from J, with 15 bases in between. The CDR3 extends over 14 amino acids. The CDR3 bases are TGTGCCTGGAGTGTACATCATGGCGCCCGTGGCTACACCTTC. Translated: CAWSVHHGARGYTF.

In this sample, this clonotype turned up a few times. The CDR3 is CASSTGTATYNEQFF. In nucleotides, the CDR3 is TGTGCCAGCAGCACCGGGACCGCCACCTACAATGAGCAGTTCTTC. V is TRBV9 and J is TRBJ2-1, with D perhaps assigned TRBD1 or TRBD2 (5 bases each). The V end lost 4 bases, the J end lost 2 bases, and 13 bases lay between the germline ends. The CDR3 extends over 15 amino acids. Germline V gives CDR1 SGDLS, CDR2 YYNGEE.

In its sample, this clonotype was seen a few times. V is TRBV2 and J is TRBJ2-5; 7 nucleotides match TRBD2. This CDR3 is 14 amino acids long. Trimming at V came to 4 bases and at J to 2 bases, leaving 4 bases not matched to a gene. Per the germline V gene, CDR1 is SNHLY and CDR2 is FYNNEI. As DNA, the CDR3 is TGTGCCAGCAGTGGGCTAGCGGAGCAAGAGACCCAGTACTTC. Its protein is CASSGLAEQETQYF.

This chain joins TRBV7-2 and TRBJ2-7; the D gene is possibly TRBD2 (8 bases). The CDR3 runs to 16 residues. CDR1 and CDR2 (germline): SGHTA, FQGNSA. Trimming took off 5 bases at V and 3 bases at J, with 20 bases between the two ends. CDR3 sequence (DNA): TGTGCCAGCAGCCCTCAGGGGGTAGCGGGATTCTACGAGCAGTACTTC. Its protein is CASSPQGVAGFYEQYF.

The sample holds a few counts of this clonotype. The rearrangement joins TRBV4-2 to TRBJ1-2; D possibly corresponds to TRBD1 (5 bases). This CDR3 is built from 16 residues. Germline CDR1 LGHNA, CDR2 YNFKEQ. Trimming stripped 4 bases from V and 0 bases from J, with 15 bases between. The CDR3 region has the DNA TGTGCCAGCAGCCCTCAGACAACCAGGGCTAACTATGGCTACACCTTC. This gives the protein CASSPQTTRANYGYTF.

The chain uses TRBV19 and TRBJ1-4; D remains unclear. The CDR3 contains 15 residues. V dropped 6 bases and J dropped 6 bases, with 17 bases sitting between them. CDR1 and CDR2 (germline): LNHDA, SQIVND (reference sequence). The chain's CDR3 is CASSRFGIRDEKLFF. CDR3 coding DNA: TGTGCCAGTAGCCGGTTTGGGATTCGTGATGAAAAACTGTTTTTT.

A single count supports this clonotype. This chain connects TRBV6-1 to TRBJ2-3; 12 bases align to TRBD1. The germline V gene encodes CDR1 MNHNS and CDR2 SASEGT. The ends lost 5 bases at V and 5 bases at J; junction bases unmatched: 17. This CDR3 spans 19 amino acids. In DNA, the CDR3 is TGTGCCAGCAGTAAGGCCGGGACAGGGGGCGTACACGCAGGAGATACGCAGTATTTT. It translates to CASSKAGTGGVHAGDTQYF.

In this sample, this clonotype turned up a few times. The chain employs TRBV18 and TRBJ1-2, with 8 positions matching TRBD1. CDR3 size: 15 residues. The trim removed 6 bases at V and 3 bases at J, leaving 9 bases unmatched. Germline V lookup: CDR1 KGHSH, CDR2 LQKENI. CDR3 sequence (DNA): TGTGCCAGCTCCCGACGGACAGGGCGCGACTATGGCTACACCTTC. The encoded protein is CASSRRTGRDYGYTF. Looking up the rest from reference TRBV18 and TRBJ1-2 gives the full variable domain: NAGVMQNPRHLVRRRGQEARLRCSPMKGHSHVYWYRQLPEEGLKFMVYLQKENIIDESGMPKERFSAEFPKEGPSILRIQQVVRGDSAAYFCASSRRTGRDYGYTFGSGTRLTVV.

The chain is built from TRBV20-1 and TRBJ1-5; a weak D match, TRBD1 (5 bases). V lost 5 bases to trimming and J lost 3 bases, with 11 bases between them. The CDR3 totals 13 residues. Germline V gives CDR1 DFQATT, CDR2 SNEGSKA (reference sequence). In DNA, the CDR3 is TGCAGTGCTCCCGACAGAGTCAATCAGCCCCAGCATTTT. This encodes CSAPDRVNQPQHF.